This TCR beta chain emerged from a study of cytomegalovirus exposure and HLA in healthy donors. The CDR3 is made up of 12 amino acids. The V end lost 4 bases, the J end lost 7 bases, and 10 bases lay between the germline ends. CDR1 is MNHEY and CDR2 is SVGAGI in the germline V gene. With 60 Vbeta and 13 Jbeta primers, the PCR was carried out. Assay: immunoSEQ multiplex PCR; the TCRdb copy retains only in-frame clones and omits some. Its clone listing holds around 140,000 clones. The rearrangement joins TRBV6-5 to TRBJ1-2, with a possible D match to TRBD1 (6 bases). This sequence was found in a woman in her thirties or forties in good health and CMV-seropositive. The sequencing input was PBMCs. CDR3 residues: CASSSAGVGYTF. CDR3 nucleotide sequence: TGTGCCAGCAGTTCGGCAGGGGTTGGCTACACCTTC.